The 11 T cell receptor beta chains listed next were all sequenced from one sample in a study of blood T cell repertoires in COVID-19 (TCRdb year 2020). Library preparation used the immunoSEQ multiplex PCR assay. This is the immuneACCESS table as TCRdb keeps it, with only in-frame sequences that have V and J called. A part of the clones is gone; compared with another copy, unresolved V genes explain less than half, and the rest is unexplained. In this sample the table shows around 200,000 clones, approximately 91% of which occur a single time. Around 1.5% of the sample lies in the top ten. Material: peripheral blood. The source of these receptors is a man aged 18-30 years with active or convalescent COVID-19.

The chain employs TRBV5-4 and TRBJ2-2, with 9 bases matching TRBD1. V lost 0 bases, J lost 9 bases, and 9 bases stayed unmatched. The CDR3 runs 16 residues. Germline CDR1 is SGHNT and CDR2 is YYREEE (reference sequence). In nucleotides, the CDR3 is TGTGCCAGCAGCTTGGACAGGGGGCCAATCTCCCGGGAGCTGTTTTTT. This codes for CASSLDRGPISRELFF. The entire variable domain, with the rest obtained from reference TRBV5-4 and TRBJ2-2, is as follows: ETGVTQSPTHLIKTRGQQVTLRCSSQSGHNTVSWYQQALGQGPQFIFQYYREEENGRGNFPPRFSGLQFPNYSSELNVNALELDDSALYLCASSLDRGPISRELFFGEGSRLTVL.

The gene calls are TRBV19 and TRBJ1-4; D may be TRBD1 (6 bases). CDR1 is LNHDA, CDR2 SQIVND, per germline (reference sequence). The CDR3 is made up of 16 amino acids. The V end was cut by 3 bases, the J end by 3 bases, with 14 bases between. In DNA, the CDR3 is TGTGCCAGTAGTATCCCAAGGACAGAATCTAATGAAAAACTGTTTTTT. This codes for CASSIPRTESNEKLFF.

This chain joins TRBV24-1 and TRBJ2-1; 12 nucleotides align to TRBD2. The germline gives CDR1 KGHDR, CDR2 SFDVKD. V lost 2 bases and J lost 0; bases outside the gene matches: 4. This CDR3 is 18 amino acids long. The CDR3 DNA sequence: TGTGCCACCAGTGATTGGGGGACTAGCGGGCGCTCCTACAATGAGCAGTTCTTC. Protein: CATSDWGTSGRSYNEQFF.

The CDR3 spells CASSLGLAGYNEQFF. For the CDR3, the DNA is TGTGCCAGCAGCTTAGGACTAGCGGGTTACAATGAGCAGTTCTTC. The chain links TRBV5-6 to TRBJ2-1; TRBD2 agrees at 11 bases. The CDR3 has 15 amino acids. Germline-derived CDR1 and CDR2 are SGHDT and YYEEEE. V lost 2 bases and J lost 4; bases outside the gene matches: 2.

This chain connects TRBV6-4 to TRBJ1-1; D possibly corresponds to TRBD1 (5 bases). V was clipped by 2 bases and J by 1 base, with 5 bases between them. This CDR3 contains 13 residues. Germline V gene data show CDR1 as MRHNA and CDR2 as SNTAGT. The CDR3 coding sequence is TGTGCCAGCAGTGACGGGGCGAACACTGAAGCTTTCTTT. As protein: CASSDGANTEAFF.

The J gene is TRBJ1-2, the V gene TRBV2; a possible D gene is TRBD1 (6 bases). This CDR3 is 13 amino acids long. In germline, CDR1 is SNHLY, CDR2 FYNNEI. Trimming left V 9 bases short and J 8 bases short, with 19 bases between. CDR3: CARRGTTGGGYTF. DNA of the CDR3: TGTGCCAGAAGAGGGACAACCGGGGGGGGCTACACCTTC.

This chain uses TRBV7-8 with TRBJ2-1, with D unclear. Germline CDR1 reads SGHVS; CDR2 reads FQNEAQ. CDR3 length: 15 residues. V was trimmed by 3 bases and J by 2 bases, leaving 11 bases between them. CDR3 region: CASSFTRKTYNEQFF. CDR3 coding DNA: TGTGCCAGCAGCTTTACCAGAAAGACCTACAATGAGCAGTTCTTC.

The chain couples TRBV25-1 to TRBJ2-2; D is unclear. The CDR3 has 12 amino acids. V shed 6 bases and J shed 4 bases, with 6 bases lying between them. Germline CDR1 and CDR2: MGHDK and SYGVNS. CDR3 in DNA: TGTGCCAGCAGGCGCGCCACCGGGGAGCTGTTTTTT. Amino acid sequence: CASRRATGELFF.

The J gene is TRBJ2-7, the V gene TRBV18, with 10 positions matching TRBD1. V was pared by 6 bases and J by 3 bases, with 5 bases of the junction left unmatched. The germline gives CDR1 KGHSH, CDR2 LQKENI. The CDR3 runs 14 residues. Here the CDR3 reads CASSSGQGGYEQYF. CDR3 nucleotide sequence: TGTGCCAGCTCGTCAGGACAGGGGGGCTACGAGCAGTACTTC.

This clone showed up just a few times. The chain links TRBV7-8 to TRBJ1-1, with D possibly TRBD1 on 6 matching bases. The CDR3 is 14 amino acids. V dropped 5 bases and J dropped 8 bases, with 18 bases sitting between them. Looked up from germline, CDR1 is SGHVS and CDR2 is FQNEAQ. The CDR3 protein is CASSLNGGGSEAFF. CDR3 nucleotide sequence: TGTGCCAGCAGCCTAAATGGCGGGGGCTCCGAAGCTTTCTTT.

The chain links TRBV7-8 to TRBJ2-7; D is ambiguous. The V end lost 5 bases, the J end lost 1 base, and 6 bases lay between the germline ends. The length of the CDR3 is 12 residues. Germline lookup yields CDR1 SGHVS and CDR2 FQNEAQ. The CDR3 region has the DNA TGTGCCAGCAGCCCGACATCCTACGAGCAGTACTTC. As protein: CASSPTSYEQYF.